These 23 T cell receptor beta chains came from one sample sequenced in a study of blood T cell repertoires in COVID-19. TCRdb's table, derived via immunoSEQ multiplex PCR, lists solely in-frame clones and lacks some. The sample contains approximately 260,000 clones, over 65% of which appear only once. The sequencing sample was made of peripheral blood. These receptor sequences come from a man aged 55 to 69 who had recovered from COVID-19.

V and J are TRBV5-1 and TRBJ2-3; TRBD2 agrees at 8 bases. CDR1 is SGHRS and CDR2 is YFSETQ in the germline V gene. CDR3 length: 16 residues. Germline trimming cut 1 base from V and 5 bases from J; bases unmatched to any gene: 9. The CDR3 nucleotides read TGCGCCAGCAGCTTGCCCAGCGGGGGAAAATTAGATACGCAGTATTTT. As protein: CASSLPSGGKLDTQYF.

This clone has just a few counts. The chain carries TRBV7-2 and TRBJ2-2; D is perhaps TRBD1 (5 bases). The CDR3 loop spans 14 amino acids. Germline V gene data show CDR1 as SGHTA and CDR2 as FQGNSA. The V end lost 3 bases, the J end lost 4 bases, and 9 bases lay between the germline ends. CDR3 residues: CASSLVTATGELFF. The CDR3 DNA is TGTGCCAGCAGCTTGGTGACAGCCACCGGGGAGCTGTTTTTT.

This sequence joins TRBV7-9 and TRBJ2-5; TRBD1 is a possible D gene (5 bases). With 4 bases removed from V and 4 bases from J, the gap between germline ends came to 7 bases. The CDR3 has 12 amino acids. Looked up from germline, CDR1 is SEHNR and CDR2 is FQNEAQ (reference sequence). CDR3 loop: CASSSGSETQYF. For the CDR3, the DNA is TGTGCCAGCAGCTCAGGGTCAGAGACCCAGTACTTC.

The J gene is TRBJ2-3, the V gene TRBV5-1; 11 bases align to TRBD2. The CDR3 totals 17 residues. In germline, CDR1 is SGHRS, CDR2 YFSETQ. Unmatched junction bases numbered 4, after V lost 1 base and J lost 0 bases. As DNA, the CDR3 is TGCGCCAGCAGCTTGACTAGCGGGGGCCCTAGCACAGATACGCAGTATTTT. Protein sequence: CASSLTSGGPSTDTQYF.

Written as DNA, the CDR3 is TGTGCCAGCAGTTATGGGACTAGCCAAAGCACAGATACGCAGTATTTT. Its translation: CASSYGTSQSTDTQYF. This chain uses TRBV6-2 or TRBV6-3 with TRBJ2-3; 9 bases map to TRBD2. CDR1 is MNHEY, CDR2 SVGEGT, per germline. This CDR3 has 16 amino acids. The trim removed 3 bases at V and 0 bases at J, leaving 4 bases unmatched.

This chain connects TRBV20-1 to TRBJ2-7; D remains unclear. The CDR3 has 10 amino acids. Deletions cut 4 bases from V and 3 bases from J, with 4 bases between. The germline gives CDR1 DFQATT, CDR2 SNEGSKA (reference sequence). The CDR3 loop is CSATNYEQYF. The CDR3 DNA follows: TGCAGTGCTACTAACTACGAGCAGTACTTC.

The table lists this clone with a count of one. The chain recombines TRBV4-1 with TRBJ2-3; 10 positions agree with TRBD2. The CDR3 loop spans 18 amino acids. Germline loops: CDR1 MGHRA, CDR2 YSYEKL. The ends lost 4 bases at V and 4 bases at J; junction bases unmatched: 14. The chain's CDR3 is CASSRSLRASGGADTQYF. CDR3 sequence (DNA): TGCGCCAGCAGCCGAAGCTTGAGGGCTAGCGGGGGTGCAGATACGCAGTATTTT.

CDR3 residues: CASSIGARGTDTQYF. CDR3 nucleotides: TGTGCCAGTAGTATAGGGGCACGAGGCACAGATACGCAGTATTTT. This chain links TRBV19 with TRBJ2-3; D not resolved. The ends were cut back, 1 base at V and 1 base at J, with 9 bases in the middle. The CDR3 has 15 amino acids. Germline assignment: CDR1 LNHDA and CDR2 SQIVND (reference sequence). The full variable domain, rest sourced from reference TRBV19 and TRBJ2-3, is DGGITQSPKYLFRKEGQNVTLSCEQNLNHDAMYWYRQDPGQGLRLIYYSQIVNDFQKGDIAEGYSVSREKKESFPLTVTSAQKNPTAFYLCASSIGARGTDTQYFGPGTRLTVL.

V is TRBV6-5 and J is TRBJ1-1; perhaps TRBD1 as D (5 bases). Trimming took off 2 bases at V and 2 bases at J, with 9 bases between the two ends. CDR1 is MNHEY, CDR2 SVGAGI, per germline. The length of the CDR3 is 14 residues. The CDR3 sequence is CASSYTGPNTEAFF. The CDR3 DNA follows: TGTGCCAGCAGTTACACAGGTCCTAACACTGAAGCTTTCTTT.

The rearrangement joins TRBV3-1 (or the pseudogene TRBV3-2) to TRBJ2-3, with TRBD1 identical over 9 bases. The V and J ends lost 5 bases and 1 base, in that order; junction bases with no gene match: 7. CDR3 length equals 16 residues. Germline loops: CDR1 LGHDT, CDR2 YNNKEL (reference sequence). In DNA form, the CDR3 reads TGTGCCAGCAGCGCCCCGGGACAGGGTCGCACAGATACGCAGTATTTT. Its translation is CASSAPGQGRTDTQYF.

V and J are TRBV7-8 and TRBJ2-2; 9 bases are a match to TRBD2. The ends lost 9 bases at V and 2 bases at J; junction bases unmatched: 19. CDR1 and CDR2 from the germline V gene are SGHVS and FQNEAQ. The CDR3 has 19 amino acids. CDR3 protein: CASRPGVVVAGVNTGELFF. CDR3 coding DNA: TGTGCCAGTCGGCCCGGGGTGGTGGTAGCGGGAGTTAACACCGGGGAGCTGTTTTTT.

The rearrangement joins TRBV7-2 to TRBJ2-1, with a weak D call TRBD1 (6 bases). V shed 6 bases and J shed 5 bases, with 14 bases lying between them. The length of the CDR3 is 14 residues. From germline, CDR1 is SGHTA and CDR2 FQGNSA. The CDR3 region is CASSSGTFNNEQFF. The CDR3 DNA reads as TGTGCCAGCAGTTCCGGGACATTCAACAATGAGCAGTTCTTC. Using reference TRBV7-2 and TRBJ2-1 for the parts outside the CDR3, the full variable domain is GAGVSQSPSNKVTEKGKDVELRCDPISGHTALYWYRQSLGQGLEFLIYFQGNSAPDKSGLPSDRFSAERTGGSVSTLTIQRTQQEDSAVYLCASSSGTFNNEQFFGPGTRLTVL.

This chain joins TRBV5-1 and TRBJ2-6; 8 positions agree with TRBD1. V shed 3 bases, J shed 1 base, and the junction held 6 bases outside the gene matches. The germline V gene has CDR1 SGHRS and CDR2 YFSETQ. This CDR3 spans 17 amino acids. The CDR3 loop is CASSSPGQASGANVLTF. The CDR3 DNA is TGCGCCAGCAGCTCTCCGGGACAGGCTTCTGGGGCCAACGTCCTGACTTTC.

The chain is built from TRBV5-1 and TRBJ1-1; weak D call: TRBD1 (6 bases). V lost 3 bases, J lost 1 base, and 19 bases lay in between. The CDR3 length is 17 residues. In germline, CDR1 is SGHRS, CDR2 YFSETQ. The CDR3 reads CASSSKMIGGANTEAFF. For the CDR3, the DNA is TGCGCCAGCAGCTCCAAAATGATCGGGGGGGCGAACACTGAAGCTTTCTTT.

The V gene is TRBV28, the J gene TRBJ2-7, with a weak D call TRBD2 (6 bases). The CDR3 loop spans 16 amino acids. Germline lookup yields CDR1 MDHEN and CDR2 SYDVKM. V lost 8 bases, J lost 7 bases, and 27 bases lay in between. The CDR3 here is CASGDSGQGPQWEQYF. The CDR3 DNA reads as TGTGCCAGCGGGGACTCGGGGCAGGGACCCCAATGGGAGCAGTACTTC. Using reference TRBV28 and TRBJ2-7 for the parts outside the CDR3, the full variable domain is DVKVTQSSRYLVKRTGEKVFLECVQDMDHENMFWYRQDPGLGLRLIYFSYDVKMKEKGDIPEGYSVSREKKERFSLILESASTNQTSMYLCASGDSGQGPQWEQYFGPGTRLTVT.

The J gene is TRBJ2-3, the V gene TRBV18, with 8 bases lining up with TRBD1. This CDR3 comprises 15 residues. Germline assignment: CDR1 KGHSH and CDR2 LQKENI. Unmatched junction bases numbered 1, after V lost 2 bases and J lost 0 bases. CDR3 nucleotide sequence: TGTGCCAGCTCACCATGGACAGGGAGCACAGATACGCAGTATTTT. Encoded protein: CASSPWTGSTDTQYF.

The V call is TRBV19, the J call TRBJ1-1, with 9 bases identical to TRBD1. Germline values: CDR1 LNHDA, CDR2 SQIVND (reference sequence). The CDR3 is 15 amino acids. J gave up 6 bases and V 1 base, and 6 bases lay outside the gene matches. This chain's CDR3 is CASSIVRTGAPEAFF. CDR3 sequence (DNA): TGTGCCAGTAGTATAGTCAGGACAGGGGCCCCTGAAGCTTTCTTT.

The chain carries TRBV9 and TRBJ2-5; 10 positions match TRBD2. The CDR3 covers 17 residues. In germline, CDR1 is SGDLS, CDR2 YYNGEE. V lost 0 bases, J lost 2 bases, and 7 bases stayed unmatched. DNA of the CDR3: TGTGCCAGCAGCGTAGGGGTGGGTAGCGGGGGGCAAGAGACCCAGTACTTC. Its translation: CASSVGVGSGGQETQYF.

The chain uses TRBV6-6 and TRBJ2-3; 9 positions agree with TRBD1. V lost 5 bases and J lost 4; bases outside the gene matches: 13. Germline-derived CDR1 and CDR2 are MNHNY and SVGAGI (reference sequence). The CDR3 runs 17 residues. CDR3: CASSRPIGTGYADTQYF. The CDR3 coding sequence is TGTGCCAGCAGTCGACCCATCGGGACAGGGTATGCAGATACGCAGTATTTT.

This clone was picked up a small number of times. The chain recombines TRBV6-4 with TRBJ1-2, with TRBD1 matching over 8 bases. CDR1 and CDR2 from the germline V gene are MRHNA and SNTAGT. This CDR3 comprises 13 residues. Trimming at V came to 5 bases and at J to 7 bases, leaving 6 bases not matched to a gene. The CDR3 is CASSTGQGGGYTF. The CDR3 coding sequence is TGTGCCAGCAGTACAGGACAGGGTGGTGGCTACACCTTC.

V is TRBV5-4 and J is TRBJ2-7; tentatively, D is TRBD2 (6 bases). The germline V and J ends were trimmed by 6 bases and 0 bases, with 10 bases remaining between them. The CDR3 spans 13 residues. Germline loops: CDR1 SGHNT, CDR2 YYREEE (reference sequence). CDR3 in DNA: TGTGCCAGCACGGGGGACCTCTCCTACGAGCAGTACTTC. Its protein product is CASTGDLSYEQYF.

This clone occurred a few times. At the DNA level, this CDR3 is encoded by other sequences in the same sample as well. This chain links TRBV30 with TRBJ1-2; D not resolved. The CDR3 totals 12 residues. The V end lost 2 bases, the J end lost 5 bases, and 9 bases lay between the germline ends. Germline-derived CDR1 and CDR2 are GTSNPN and SVGIG (reference sequence). In DNA form, the CDR3 reads TGTGCCTGGAGTACCAGGATTTATGGCTACACCTTC. Amino acid sequence: CAWSTRIYGYTF.

V and J are TRBV6-5 and TRBJ1-2; 7 positions agree with TRBD1. CDR1 MNHEY and CDR2 SVGAGI come from the germline V gene. Trimming cost V 6 bases and J 0 bases; bases outside gene matches: 7. The CDR3 consists of 15 residues. This chain's CDR3 is CASRTTGLANYGYTF. CDR3 DNA sequence: TGTGCCAGCAGGACGACAGGGTTAGCTAACTATGGCTACACCTTC.